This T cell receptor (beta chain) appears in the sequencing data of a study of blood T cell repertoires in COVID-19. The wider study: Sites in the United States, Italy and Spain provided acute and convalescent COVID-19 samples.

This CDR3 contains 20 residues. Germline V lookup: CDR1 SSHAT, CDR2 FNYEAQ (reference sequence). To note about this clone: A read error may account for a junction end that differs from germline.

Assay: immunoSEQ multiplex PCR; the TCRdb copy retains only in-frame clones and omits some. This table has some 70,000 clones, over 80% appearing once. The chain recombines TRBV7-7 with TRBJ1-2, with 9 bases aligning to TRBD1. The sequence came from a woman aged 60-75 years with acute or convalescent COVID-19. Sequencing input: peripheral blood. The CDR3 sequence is CASSLHPDDRGSSAGYGYTF. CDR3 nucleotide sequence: TGTGCTAGCAGCTTACATCCTGATGACAGGGGGAGTTCGGCGGGCTATGGCTACACCTTC. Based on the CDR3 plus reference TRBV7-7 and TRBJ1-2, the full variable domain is GAGVSQSPRYKVTKRGQDVTLRCDPISSHATLYWYQQALGQGPEFLTYFNYEAQPDKSGLPSDRFSAERPEGSISTLTIQRTEQRDSAMYRCASSLHPDDRGSSAGYGYTFGSGTRLTVV.